This T cell receptor beta chain was documented in a study of neoadjuvant anti-PD-1 for oral cavity cancer. To note about this clone: The antigen remains undetermined.

General study findings and limits: After neoadjuvant nivolumab, PBMC T cell clonality was significantly higher in non-responders than responders.

As for time point: after neoadjuvant nivolumab, at surgical resection. Assay used: immunoSEQ multiplex PCR; TCRdb lists only in-frame clones, some missing. The data show several thousand clones, under 70% seen once. The CDR3 is made up of 15 amino acids. Trimming cost V 4 bases and J 6 bases; bases outside gene matches: 5. Germline assignment: CDR1 SGHAT and CDR2 FQNNGV. V usage is TRBV11-2 and J usage is TRBJ2-1; 11 bases line up with TRBD2. This TCR was recovered from a person between 40 and 85 years old with oral cavity squamous cell carcinoma. The sequencing used PBMCs, collected after nivolumab (anti-PD-1) treatment. In DNA form, the CDR3 reads TGTGCCAGCAGCTCACTTACTAGCGGGAGCAATGAGCAGTTCTTC. It translates to CASSSLTSGSNEQFF.